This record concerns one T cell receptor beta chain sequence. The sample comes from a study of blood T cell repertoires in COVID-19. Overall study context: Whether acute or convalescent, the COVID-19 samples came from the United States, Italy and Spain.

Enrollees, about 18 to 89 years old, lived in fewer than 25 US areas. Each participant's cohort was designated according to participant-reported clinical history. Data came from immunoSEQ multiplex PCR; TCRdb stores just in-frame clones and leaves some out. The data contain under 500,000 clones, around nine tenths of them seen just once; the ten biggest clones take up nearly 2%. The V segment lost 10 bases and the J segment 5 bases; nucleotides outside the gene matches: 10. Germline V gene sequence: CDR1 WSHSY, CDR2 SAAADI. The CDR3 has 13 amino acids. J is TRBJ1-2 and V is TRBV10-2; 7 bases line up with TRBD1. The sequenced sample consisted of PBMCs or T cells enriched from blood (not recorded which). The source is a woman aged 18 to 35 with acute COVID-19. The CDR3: CATSGGQAYGYTF. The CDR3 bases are TGCGCCACGTCAGGGGGACAAGCGTATGGCTACACCTTC.